This T cell receptor beta chain was obtained from a study of blood T cell repertoires in COVID-19. This clone was counted once. Some clones are missing from TCRdb's copy, which holds only in-frame ones; the method was immunoSEQ multiplex PCR. The sample carries around 290,000 clones, approximately 86% recorded once. This receptor was taken from a woman younger than 35 who had recovered from COVID-19. Sequencing was carried out using PBMCs or T cells enriched from blood (not recorded which).

The CDR3: CASSPRGTGIRGYTF. CDR3 DNA: TGTGCCAGCAGCCCCCGTGGGACAGGGATTCGGGGCTACACCTTC. The rearrangement joins TRBV5-8 to TRBJ1-2; TRBD1 matches 9 bases. CDR3 size: 15 residues. J lost 8 bases, V lost 4 bases, and 12 bases had no gene match. CDR1 and CDR2 (germline): SGHTS, YDEGEE. The variable domain in full, with the rest retrieved from reference TRBV5-8 and TRBJ1-2, is EAGVTQSPTHLIKTRGQQATLRCSPISGHTSVYWYQQALGLGLQFLLWYDEGEERNRGNFPPRFSGRQFPNYSSELNVNALELEDSALYLCASSPRGTGIRGYTFGSGTRLTVV.